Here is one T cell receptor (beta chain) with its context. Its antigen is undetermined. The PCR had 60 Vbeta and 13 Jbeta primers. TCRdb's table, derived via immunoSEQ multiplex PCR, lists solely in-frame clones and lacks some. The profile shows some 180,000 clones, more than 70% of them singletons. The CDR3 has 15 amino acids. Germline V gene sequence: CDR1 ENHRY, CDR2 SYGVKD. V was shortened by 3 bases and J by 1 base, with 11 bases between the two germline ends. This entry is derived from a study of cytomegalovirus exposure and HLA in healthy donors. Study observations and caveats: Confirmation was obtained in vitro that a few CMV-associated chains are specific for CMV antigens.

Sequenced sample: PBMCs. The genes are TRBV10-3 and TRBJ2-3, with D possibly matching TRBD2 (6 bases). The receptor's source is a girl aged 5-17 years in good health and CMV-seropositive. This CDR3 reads CAISDGGSGTDTQYF. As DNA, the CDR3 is TGTGCCATCAGTGACGGAGGGAGTGGCACAGATACGCAGTATTTT.